What follows are 27 T cell receptor beta chains derived from one specimen sequenced in a study of T cell changes during pregnancy in multiple sclerosis. Clones were sequenced by immunoSEQ multiplex PCR, and TCRdb holds only the in-frame ones, with some missing. The table includes tens of thousands of clones, 91% detected once. Sample: peripheral blood, taken in the third trimester of pregnancy. These receptors all come from a female donor in good health, enrolled as a control in a pregnancy study.

This clone showed up just a few times. The chain combines TRBV29-1 with TRBJ2-4, with 14 nucleotides matching TRBD2. Unmatched junction bases numbered 29, after V lost 7 bases and J lost 9 bases. The CDR3 is 21 amino acids. Germline CDR1 and CDR2: SQVTM and ANQGSEA. The CDR3 sequence is CSATHVGRPRLAGGAYSIQYF. The DNA for the CDR3 is TGCAGCGCCACACACGTAGGCAGACCTCGACTAGCGGGAGGGGCGTACTCCATTCAGTACTTC.

The chain is built from TRBV7-9 and TRBJ1-1, with 8 nucleotides matching TRBD1. The CDR3 has 15 residues. Germline CDR1 is SEHNR and CDR2 is FQNEAQ (reference sequence). The junction had 2 bases not matched to a gene; V was cut back by 1 base and J by 1 base. CDR3 nucleotides: TGTGCCAGCAGCTTAGACACAGGGGGGAACACTGAAGCTTTCTTT. Translation gives CASSLDTGGNTEAFF.

The V call is TRBV6-1, the J call TRBJ2-3, with 7 bases that match TRBD1. Germline lookup yields CDR1 MNHNS and CDR2 SASEGT. Trimming at V came to 6 bases and at J to 6 bases, leaving 9 bases not matched to a gene. The CDR3 has 14 amino acids. Here the CDR3 reads CASSPDRAVDTQYF. The CDR3 DNA sequence: TGTGCCAGCAGCCCAGACAGGGCCGTGGATACGCAGTATTTT.

The chain uses TRBV7-2 and TRBJ1-2; 8 positions agree with TRBD1. Germline values: CDR1 SGHTA, CDR2 FQGNSA. CDR3 length equals 15 residues. V lost 0 bases and J lost 6; bases outside the gene matches: 6. The DNA for the CDR3 is TGTGCCAGCAGCTTAGCGTTGCCAGGGGGCCATGGCTACACCTTC. Translating gives CASSLALPGGHGYTF.

This clone has just a few counts. This sequence joins TRBV20-1 and TRBJ2-1; D is undetermined. From germline, CDR1 is DFQATT and CDR2 SNEGSKA (reference sequence). The ends were cut back, 3 bases at V and 6 bases at J, with 6 bases in the middle. The CDR3 is made up of 11 amino acids. DNA of the CDR3: TGCAGTGCTAGCCAATCCAATGAGCAGTTCTTC. Encoded protein: CSASQSNEQFF.

The chain couples TRBV12-5 to TRBJ1-6, with TRBD1 matching over 11 bases. Germline trimming cut 0 bases from V and 7 bases from J; bases unmatched to any gene: 5. Per the germline V gene, CDR1 is LGHNT and CDR2 is FRNRAP. This CDR3 spans 17 amino acids. The DNA of the CDR3 is TGTGCTAGTGGTTTGGTACTGGGACAGGGGGTGAATTCACCCCTCCACTTT. This gives the protein CASGLVLGQGVNSPLHF.

The gene calls are TRBV10-3 and TRBJ1-1; TRBD1 agrees at 11 bases. Germline assignment: CDR1 ENHRY and CDR2 SYGVKD. J was trimmed by 7 bases and V by 10 bases; bases with no gene match: 20. The CDR3 totals 17 residues. CDR3 in DNA: TGTGCCAGCCGTGAAGGCGGGACAGGGGGTCGTGAGGGTGAAGCTTTCTTT. Translated: CASREGGTGGREGEAFF.

The chain is built from TRBV18 and TRBJ1-1; possibly TRBD1 for D (6 bases). Germline V gene sequence: CDR1 KGHSH, CDR2 LQKENI. Trimming cost V 0 bases and J 2 bases, with 10 bases left between them. CDR3 size: 15 residues. The CDR3 DNA reads TGTGCCAGCTCACCACCCCTCGGGACAAACACTGAAGCTTTCTTT. Protein product: CASSPPLGTNTEAFF.

This chain connects TRBV5-5 to TRBJ2-1, with 7 bases aligning to TRBD1. With V trimmed by 5 bases and J by 0 bases, 17 bases remained unmatched. Germline-derived CDR1 and CDR2 are SGHKS and YYEKEE (reference sequence). The CDR3 totals 19 residues. CDR3 in amino acids: CASRGPGQLFLGSYNEQFF. CDR3 sequence (DNA): TGTGCCAGCAGGGGTCCGGGACAGCTATTTCTCGGCTCCTACAATGAGCAGTTCTTC. The full variable domain, in which reference TRBV5-5 and TRBJ2-1 provide the parts outside the CDR3, is DAGVTQSPTHLIKTRGQQVTLRCSPISGHKSVSWYQQVLGQGPQFIFQYYEKEERGRGNFPDRFSARQFPNYSSELNVNALLLGDSALYLCASRGPGQLFLGSYNEQFFGPGTRLTVL.

V and J are TRBV7-9 and TRBJ2-1; a weak D match, TRBD2 (6 bases). Trimming cost V 1 base and J 7 bases, with 14 bases left between them. The CDR3 totals 15 residues. Germline values: CDR1 SEHNR, CDR2 FQNEAQ (reference sequence). This CDR3 is CASSLGRRAGNEQFF. The CDR3 DNA follows: TGTGCCAGCAGCTTAGGCCGGAGAGCGGGTAATGAGCAGTTCTTC.

The chain employs TRBV5-4 and TRBJ1-6, with 9 bases identical to TRBD1. V lost 4 bases, J lost 10 bases, and 15 bases stayed unmatched. This CDR3 region has 17 residues. In germline, CDR1 is SGHNT, CDR2 YYREEE (reference sequence). The CDR3 region is CASSPRRGQGTYSPLHF. In DNA form, the CDR3 reads TGTGCCAGCAGCCCCCGGCGCGGACAGGGGACCTACTCACCCCTCCACTTT.

The V gene is TRBV18, the J gene TRBJ2-7; 13 nucleotides agree with TRBD2. This CDR3 region has 17 residues. CDR1 and CDR2 from the germline V gene are KGHSH and LQKENI. Trimming took 6 bases from V and 2 from J; bases not matched to a gene: 10. CDR3 sequence: CASSPGTSGKGAYEQYF. The CDR3 DNA follows: TGTGCCAGCTCCCCCGGGACTAGCGGGAAAGGGGCCTACGAGCAGTACTTC.

In this sample, this clone turned up once. The chain links TRBV5-1 to TRBJ2-3; D is ambiguous. The CDR3 has 13 residues. Per the germline V gene, CDR1 is SGHRS and CDR2 is YFSETQ. The V and J ends lost 4 bases and 6 bases respectively, with 12 bases between them. The DNA of the CDR3 is TGCGCCAGCAGCACGATGAAGCGCGATACGCAGTATTTT. It is translated as CASSTMKRDTQYF.

This sequence joins TRBV27 and TRBJ2-1; 13 nucleotides line up with TRBD2. V shed 4 bases, J shed 1 base, and the junction held 10 bases outside the gene matches. The V gene's germline CDR1 is MNHEY and CDR2 SMNVEV (reference sequence). The CDR3 is 19 amino acids. CDR3 bases: TGTGCCAGCAGTTCCCTGGTAGGGGGACTAGCGGGATCCTACAATGAGCAGTTCTTC. This codes for CASSSLVGGLAGSYNEQFF.

The chain links TRBV4-2 to TRBJ2-3, with 8 bases lining up with TRBD2. Germline V lookup: CDR1 LGHNA, CDR2 YNFKEQ. The CDR3 length is 19 residues. Trimming took 0 bases from V and 6 from J; bases not matched to a gene: 17. The CDR3 DNA is TGTGCCAGCAGCCAAGAAGGGCTTCGTGCGGGGGGCCCCCCCGATACGCAGTATTTT. This encodes CASSQEGLRAGGPPDTQYF.

The genes are TRBV5-6 and TRBJ2-5; 7 bases agree with TRBD1. The trim removed 0 bases at V and 5 bases at J, leaving 4 bases unmatched. The CDR3 covers 14 residues. Germline V CDR1 and CDR2: SGHDT, YYEEEE. CDR3 protein: CASSLEGGGETQYF. CDR3 coding DNA: TGTGCCAGCAGCTTGGAAGGGGGCGGCGAGACCCAGTACTTC.

V is TRBV28 and J is TRBJ1-2, with D uncertain. CDR3 size: 14 residues. V lost 8 bases and J 4 bases, leaving 17 bases between the germline ends. Per the germline V gene, CDR1 is MDHEN and CDR2 is SYDVKM. The CDR3 spells CASVPLSQAYGYTF. The CDR3 nucleotides read TGTGCCAGCGTTCCCCTGTCGCAGGCCTATGGCTACACCTTC.

This clone was observed a handful of times. The V and J genes are TRBV7-2 and TRBJ1-6; D remains ambiguous. Trimming removed 5 bases at V and 10 bases at J, with 9 bases between. The CDR3 length is 12 residues. CDR1 is SGHTA and CDR2 is FQGNSA in the germline V gene. The CDR3 protein is CASSVPESPLHF. The DNA for the CDR3 is TGTGCCAGCAGCGTGCCGGAGTCACCCCTCCACTTT. The variable domain in full, with the rest retrieved from reference TRBV7-2 and TRBJ1-6, is GAGVSQSPSNKVTEKGKDVELRCDPISGHTALYWYRQSLGQGLEFLIYFQGNSAPDKSGLPSDRFSAERTGGSVSTLTIQRTQQEDSAVYLCASSVPESPLHFGNGTRLTVT.

In its sample, this clone was seen once. This chain links TRBV11-2 with TRBJ1-2; the match to TRBD1 covers 7 bases. Per germline, CDR1 SGHAT and CDR2 FQNNGV. The ends lost 5 bases at V and 0 bases at J; junction bases unmatched: 3. The CDR3 consists of 14 residues. CDR3 sequence reads: CASSLGTANYGYTF. CDR3 nucleotides: TGTGCCAGCAGCCTGGGGACAGCTAACTATGGCTACACCTTC.

The chain is built from TRBV11-2 and TRBJ1-1; tentatively, D is TRBD1 (6 bases). This CDR3 contains 13 residues. Germline V gene data show CDR1 as SGHAT and CDR2 as FQNNGV. Trimming removed 5 bases at V and 0 bases at J, with 7 bases between. The CDR3 sequence: CASSPGVNTEAFF. DNA for the CDR3: TGTGCCAGCAGCCCAGGGGTGAACACTGAAGCTTTCTTT.

This clone was seen once. This sequence joins TRBV27 and TRBJ1-5; D is unresolved. CDR1 and CDR2 (germline): MNHEY, SMNVEV (reference sequence). The CDR3 spans 15 residues. The germline V and J ends were trimmed by 5 bases and 2 bases, with 13 bases remaining between them. This CDR3 is CASSKTSSGNQPQHF. The CDR3 DNA reads as TGTGCCAGCAGTAAGACTTCCTCGGGCAATCAGCCCCAGCATTTT.

This rearrangement joins TRBV9 to TRBJ2-3; TRBD2 might be the D (6 bases). The CDR3 sequence is 13 residues long. Trimming pared 0 bases from V and 5 bases from J, leaving 7 bases between. Germline CDR1 reads SGDLS; CDR2 reads YYNGEE. The CDR3 protein is CASSVAGVDTQYF. CDR3 DNA sequence: TGTGCCAGCAGCGTAGCGGGAGTAGATACGCAGTATTTT.

This chain links TRBV7-2 with TRBJ2-1; 8 bases line up with TRBD1. Germline assignment: CDR1 SGHTA and CDR2 FQGNSA. The CDR3 extends over 13 amino acids. The ends lost 5 bases at V and 4 bases at J; junction bases unmatched: 1. The CDR3 DNA reads TGTGCCAGCAGCAGACAGGGGTACAATGAGCAGTTCTTC. The encoded protein is CASSRQGYNEQFF.

The chain employs TRBV15 and TRBJ1-2, with TRBD1 identical over 9 bases. Germline values: CDR1 LNHNV, CDR2 YYDKDF (reference sequence). Germline trimming cut 5 bases from V and 1 base from J; bases unmatched to any gene: 2. This CDR3 has 14 amino acids. The CDR3 spells CATSRDRDNYGYTF. The CDR3 nucleotides are TGTGCCACCAGCCGGGACAGGGATAACTATGGCTACACCTTC.

The V gene is TRBV5-6, the J gene TRBJ2-3; maybe TRBD2 (6 bases). The length of the CDR3 is 11 residues. V lost 4 bases and J 7 bases, leaving 7 bases between the germline ends. Germline CDR1 SGHDT, CDR2 YYEEEE. In DNA, the CDR3 is TGTGCCAGCAGCCGGGGGTATACGCAGTATTTT. This sequence encodes CASSRGYTQYF.

The chain employs TRBV30 and TRBJ1-6; D might be TRBD1 (6 bases). Trimming shortened V by 2 bases and J by 13 bases, and 27 bases separated the two germline ends. This CDR3 has 17 residues. In germline, CDR1 is GTSNPN, CDR2 SVGIG (reference sequence). The CDR3 region is CAWSLFRTATWRSPLHF. The CDR3 region has the DNA TGTGCCTGGAGTCTCTTTCGGACAGCAACGTGGAGATCGCCCCTCCACTTT.

The chain carries TRBV25-1 and TRBJ1-4; 10 bases line up with TRBD1. This CDR3 is 15 amino acids long. The ends lost 2 bases at V and 6 bases at J; junction bases unmatched: 3. CDR1 and CDR2 (germline): MGHDK, SYGVNS. The CDR3, as DNA: TGTGCCAGCAGTGAAAGCGGGACAGGGGATGAAAAACTGTTTTTT. This gives the protein CASSESGTGDEKLFF.